This T cell receptor beta chain was captured by sequencing in a study of shared clonotypes between healthy human individuals (dated by TCRdb to the early 2020s). About the full investigation: A couple of women and three men aged 18 to 49 years were included in the cohort. To increase sequencing depth and limit assay-specific biases, TCR repertoire library preparation and sequencing were carried out by different laboratories using diverse techniques. To estimate repertoire size and how much clonotypes are shared between individuals, the study performed deep sequencing of blood TCR repertoires from roughly five healthy adults. Per donor, leukapheresis produced somewhere between about 0.9 and 9.5 billion PBMCs. For each donor, CD4 naive and CD4 memory were each run on three plates, CD8 naive on two plates, and CD8 memory on one plate. What the authors observed across the whole study: Higher generation probabilities were observed for clonotypes shared by all four sorted-subset donors than for non-shared clonotypes. Pairwise subsampling indicated that sequencing depth was expected to affect the degree of clonotype sharing among donors. When several donors were compared, the shared fraction of clonotypes was around 5% for naive CD4, roughly 3.3% for naive CD8, 2% to 2.5% for memory CD4, and 0.3% to 0.5% for memory CD8. Sampling was limited to blood, and TCR repertoires in tissue likely differ from TCR repertoires in blood. Incomplete sequencing was indicated by rarefaction of sorted-subset datasets, despite the large sequencing depth. Because the study included a small number of donors, the genetic and exposure-history diversity represented was limited. Estimated clonotype richness was generally larger for naive than for memory subsets.

Using the deep immunoSEQ assay, multiplex PCR amplified TCR CDR3 regions from genomic DNA. Extracted genomic DNA from each cell subset was distributed evenly across all wells of several immunoSEQ 96-well plates, and each plate was treated as a replicate. For sorted subsets, each replicate PCR was loaded with about 0.2 ug genomic DNA, equivalent to about 30,000 T cell genomes. The purified libraries were quantified using a Qubit 3.0 fluorometer, sized with a Bioanalyzer 2100, and then quantified again using the KAPA Library Quantification kit. Each immunoSEQ 96-well plate was sequenced on its own single-read 150-cycle Illumina NextSeq 550 flow cell. In the authors' own workflow: Because the immunoSEQ output included only junctional sequences and no quality scores, the filtering could not be the same as the filtering used for full-length reads. To assign V/J genes and CDR3, sequences were annotated against IMGT germline references using PyIR, a Python wrapper for IgBLAST v1.9. Reads were removed for weak V/J assignments (E-value above 1e-6), missing CDR3, stop codons, out-of-frame junctions, or ambiguous translated residues. V3J clonotypes were defined as sequences sharing the same inferred V gene, J gene, and CDR3 amino acid sequence. The percentage overlap between two repertoires was calculated by dividing the number of shared unique clonotypes by the size of the smaller repertoire. Richness of each repertoire was evaluated using RTK rarefaction, the Chao1 estimator, and Recon v2.1 estimates of unobserved clonotypes. Generation probabilities for all TCRbeta clonotypes obtained by the gDNA method from a few donors were computed using OLGA. TCRdb mirrors the immuneACCESS table, restricted to in-frame sequences. Some clones are absent from its copies; in checked studies, under half trace to an unresolved V gene, and the reason for the others is unknown. That table gives V, J and clone size, and the DNA gave D and trimming. The sample yields approximately 2,000,000 clones; roughly 90% were counted once. The ten top clones hold more than 0.35% of the sample.

The donors were healthy, HIV-negative adults who had no recently reported acute infections or vaccinations. Every donor was a Caucasian adult residing in Nashville, Tennessee, USA. CD4+ T cells were enriched by magnetic negative selection, after which naive cells were positively selected on CD45RA and the negative fraction was taken as the memory subset. Blood was collected by leukapheresis, and PBMCs were isolated by Ficoll-Histopaque density gradient centrifugation and then cryopreserved in liquid nitrogen vapor phase. Analytical flow cytometry was used to check the purity and quantity of each magnetically sorted T cell population. Each sorted fraction had its genomic DNA isolated and then quantified by UV absorbance on a Nanodrop 2000c. Turning to this clone: No antigen is known for it. Base quality data are lacking; no much larger clone is found one base away.

The CDR3, cysteine through phenylalanine, is 18 amino acids long. Just the 54-base CDR3 DNA is kept, in frame starting at base 1. CDR1 and CDR2, per the germline V gene, are SQVTM and ANQGSEA. Relative to germline, V is 4 bases shorter and J is 0 bases shorter, with 22 bases between their ends. Sequenced input: naive CD4+ T cells from PBMCs. Read against the paper, the sample's cell subset or site label means: CD45RA+ positively selected. The sequence joins TRBV29-1 to TRBJ2-1, with the D assignment possibly TRBD1 or TRBD2, given 5 matching bases for each. The clonotype comes from a man in his late teens or twenties in good health. Some clones in this sample may be carry-over from other donors' samples. CDR3 sequence: CSVVSPLEKGSSYNEQFF. In nucleotides, the sequence is TGCAGCGTTGTTAGTCCTCTGGAAAAGGGGAGCTCCTACAATGAGCAGTTCTTC.